The 6 T cell receptor beta chains in this list originate from one sample, sequenced in a study of shared clonotypes between healthy human individuals (dated by TCRdb to the early 2020s). Library preparation was by the immunoSEQ multiplex PCR assay. As stored in TCRdb, this immuneACCESS dataset retains in-frame rearrangements with V and J assigned. A fraction of the clones does not appear; measured against another copy, unresolved V genes explain less than half of the discrepancy, and the remainder lacks a known reason. This sample has roughly 1,100,000 clones in its table, and around 74% of those were observed once. The ten largest clonotypes hold 1.2% to 1.5% of the sample. The sequencing input was memory CD4+ T cells sorted from blood. The cell subset or site label corresponds to: CD45RA-negative fraction. The receptors here all came from a man between 18 and 35 years old in good health.

This chain joins TRBV10-3 and TRBJ1-1, with D possibly TRBD1 on 5 matching bases. The V and J ends lost 3 bases and 4 bases respectively, with 12 bases between them. Germline loops: CDR1 ENHRY, CDR2 SYGVKD. The CDR3 sequence is 14 residues long. CDR3 region: CAISDGRGSTEAFF. The CDR3 bases are TGTGCCATCAGTGACGGGAGGGGTAGCACTGAAGCTTTCTTT.

This chain joins TRBV7-3 and TRBJ2-2; D possibly uses TRBD1 or TRBD2 (5 bases each). The CDR3 consists of 16 residues. The V end was cut by 4 bases, the J end by 4 bases, with 16 bases between. Germline values: CDR1 SGHTA, CDR2 FQGTGA. Here the CDR3 DNA reads TGTGCCAGCAGCTCTCGACAGCCCACTAGCACCGGGGAGCTGTTTTTT. It codes for CASSSRQPTSTGELFF.

The chain carries TRBV4-3 and TRBJ2-3, with 9 bases fitting TRBD2. Germline-derived CDR1 and CDR2 are LGHNA and YSLEER. This CDR3 has 14 residues. After removal of 4 bases from V and 6 bases from J, the junction contained 5 bases not matched to a gene. CDR3 in DNA: TGCGCCAGCAGCCTTAGCCTAGCGGGGGATACGCAGTATTTT. This codes for CASSLSLAGDTQYF.

The table lists this clone with a count of one. The chain joins TRBV11-2 to TRBJ1-2; D may be TRBD1 (5 bases). The CDR3 sequence is 16 residues long. V lost 5 bases, J lost 11 bases, and 27 bases lay in between. Per germline, CDR1 SGHAT and CDR2 FQNNGV. The CDR3: CASSLRAQVTFIGYTF. The CDR3 bases are TGTGCCAGCAGCCTTCGGGCACAGGTTACGTTCATTGGGTACACCTTC.

V and J are TRBV5-1 and TRBJ2-5; possible D gene TRBD2, 5 bases. V lost 2 bases to trimming and J lost 1 base, with 12 bases between them. Germline assignment: CDR1 SGHRS and CDR2 YFSETQ. The CDR3 runs 15 residues. CDR3 in DNA: TGCGCCAGCAGCTTCGGAGGTTCGGCCCAAGAGACCCAGTACTTC. Residues: CASSFGGSAQETQYF.

The genes are TRBV7-8 and TRBJ2-2, with no clear D. Germline-derived CDR1 and CDR2 are SGHVS and FQNEAQ. This CDR3 has 13 residues. Trimming pared 8 bases from V and 3 bases from J, leaving 10 bases between. CDR3 protein: CASGSGYTGELFF. The CDR3 DNA is TGTGCCAGCGGCTCAGGATACACCGGGGAGCTGTTTTTT.